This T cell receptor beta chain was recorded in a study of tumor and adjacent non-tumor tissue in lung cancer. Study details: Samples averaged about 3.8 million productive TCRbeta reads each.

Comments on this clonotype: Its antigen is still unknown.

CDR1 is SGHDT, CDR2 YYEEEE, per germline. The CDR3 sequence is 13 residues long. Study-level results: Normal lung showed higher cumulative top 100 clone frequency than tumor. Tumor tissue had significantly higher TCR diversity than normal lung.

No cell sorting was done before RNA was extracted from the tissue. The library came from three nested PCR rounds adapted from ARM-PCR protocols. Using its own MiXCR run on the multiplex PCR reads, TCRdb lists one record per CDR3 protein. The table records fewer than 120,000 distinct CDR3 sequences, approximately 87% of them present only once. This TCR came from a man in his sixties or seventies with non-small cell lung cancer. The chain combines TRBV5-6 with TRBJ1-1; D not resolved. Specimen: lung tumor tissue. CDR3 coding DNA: TGTGTCTGCAGCACCTTCGAACGCACTGAAGCTTTCTTT. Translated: CVCSTFERTEAFF.